This TCR beta chain was observed in a study of blood T cell repertoires in COVID-19. On the study more broadly: Researchers got acute and convalescent COVID-19 samples from the United States, Italy and Spain. T cells, B-cell-depleted T cells, or PBMCs provided the cDNA or gDNA that served as material.

Germline lookup yields CDR1 LGHDT and CDR2 YNNKEL (reference sequence). V was clipped by 1 base and J by 9 bases; unmatched bases: 15. This CDR3 is 17 amino acids long. Original methodology: How many nucleated cells were present was estimated from reference gene primer amplification. The assay was immunoSEQ multiplex PCR, and TCRdb's table has in-frame clones only and misses some. D and trimming were read from the DNA, whereas the V and J calls and clone size are those reported in that table. The table shows approximately 140,000 clones, with about 86% occurring only once. Sequenced input: peripheral blood. This TCR was sampled from a woman aged 55 to 70 with acute or convalescent COVID-19. This rearrangement joins TRBV3-1 (or the pseudogene TRBV3-2) to TRBJ2-1; TRBD2 matches at 7 bases. This chain's CDR3 is CASSQVRWTRSFGEQFF. CDR3 nucleotides: TGTGCCAGCAGCCAAGTACGTTGGACTAGGTCTTTTGGTGAGCAGTTCTTC.